This T cell receptor beta chain was identified during a study of early T cells in non-severe SARS-CoV-2 infection. The CDR3 loop spans 14 amino acids. V lost 6 bases and J lost 5; bases outside the gene matches: 11. The germline gives CDR1 SGDLS, CDR2 YYNGEE. One entry per CDR3 protein, called by TCRdb with MiXCR from the 5' RACE reads. The data show some 76,000 distinct CDR3 sequences, approximately 15% seen once. Sample: whole blood. The chain carries TRBV9 and TRBJ2-7, with 7 bases aligning to TRBD1. The sequence derives from an adult who was a healthcare worker with PCR-confirmed SARS-CoV-2 infection or an uninfected control (not recorded which). The CDR3 region is CASNRDSLLDEQYF. For the CDR3, the DNA is TGTGCCAGCAACCGGGACAGCCTTTTGGACGAGCAGTACTTC.